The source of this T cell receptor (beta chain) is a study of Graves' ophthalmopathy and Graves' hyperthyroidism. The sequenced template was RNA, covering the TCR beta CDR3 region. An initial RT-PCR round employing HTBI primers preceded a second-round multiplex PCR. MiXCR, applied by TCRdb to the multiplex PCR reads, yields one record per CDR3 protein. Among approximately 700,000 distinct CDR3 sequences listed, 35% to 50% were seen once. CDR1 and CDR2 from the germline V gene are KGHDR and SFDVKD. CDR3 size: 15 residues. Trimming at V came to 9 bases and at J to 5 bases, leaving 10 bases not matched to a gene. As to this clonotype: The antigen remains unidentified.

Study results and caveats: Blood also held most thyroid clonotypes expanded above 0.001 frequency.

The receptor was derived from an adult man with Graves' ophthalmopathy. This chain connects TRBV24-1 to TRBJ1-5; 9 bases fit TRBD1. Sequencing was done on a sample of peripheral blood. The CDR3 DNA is TGTGCCACCGGACAAAGGACAGGGGCCGATCAGCCCCAGCATTTT. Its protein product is CATGQRTGADQPQHF.